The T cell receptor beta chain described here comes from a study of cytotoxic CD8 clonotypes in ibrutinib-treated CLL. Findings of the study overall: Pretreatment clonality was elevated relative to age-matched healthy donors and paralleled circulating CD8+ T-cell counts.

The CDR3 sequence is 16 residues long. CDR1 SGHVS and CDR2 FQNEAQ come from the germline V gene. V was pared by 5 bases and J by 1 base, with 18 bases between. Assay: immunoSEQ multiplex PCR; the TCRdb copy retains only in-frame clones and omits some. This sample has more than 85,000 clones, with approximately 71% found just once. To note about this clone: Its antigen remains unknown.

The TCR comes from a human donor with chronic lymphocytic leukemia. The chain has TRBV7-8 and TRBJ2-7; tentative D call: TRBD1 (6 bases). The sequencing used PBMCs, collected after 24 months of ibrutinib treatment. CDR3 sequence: CASSPSDRVPSYEQYF. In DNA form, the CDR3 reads TGTGCCAGCAGCCCATCGGACAGAGTTCCTTCCTACGAGCAGTACTTC. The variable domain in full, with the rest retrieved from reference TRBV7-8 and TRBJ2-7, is GAGVSQSPRYKVAKRGQDVALRCDPISGHVSLFWYQQALGQGPEFLTYFQNEAQLDKSGLPSDRFFAERPEGSVSTLKIQRTQQEDSAVYLCASSPSDRVPSYEQYFGPGTRLTVT.